A selection of T cell receptor beta chains follows, all from one sample in a study of blood T cell repertoires in COVID-19. TCRdb keeps only in-frame clones here, not all; method: immunoSEQ multiplex PCR. The sample records roughly 89,000 clones, roughly 80% being singletons. The sample taken for sequencing was peripheral blood. The receptor set was obtained from a woman in her seventies with acute or convalescent COVID-19. Each CDR3 is given with its conserved first and last residue. A D gene is named only where the DNA matches it firmly. Some rows have no size entry. The others give once, few or many, or a class for an expanded clone.

D	J	V	size	DNA	CDR3
NA	TRBJ1-5	TRBV20-1	NA	TGCAGTGCTAGTATCTCAGGCAATCAGCCCCAGCATTTT	CSASISGNQPQHF
NA	TRBJ2-1	TRBV28	NA	TGTGCCAGCAGTTTACCCCCCTCCCATGAGCAGTTCTTC	CASSLPPSHEQFF
TRBD1	TRBJ2-2	TRBV2	NA	TGTGCCAGCAGTGTTCGACAGGGGGCGGGGGAGCTGTTTTTT	CASSVRQGAGELFF
NA	TRBJ2-7	TRBV11-2	NA	TGTGCCAGCAGCCTCCCCTCCTACGAGCAGTACTTC	CASSLPSYEQYF
NA	TRBJ2-2	TRBV7-3	NA	TGTGCCAGCAGCCCCGGGACAACGAACACCGGGGAGCTGTTTTTT	CASSPGTTNTGELFF
NA	TRBJ1-1	TRBV6-5	NA	TGTGCCAGTCCACAGGGATCCGGCACTGAAGCTTTCTTT	CASPQGSGTEAFF
TRBD1	TRBJ2-2	TRBV6-4	NA	TGTGCCAGCGGGGAAAAGGGGGCTACCGGGGAGCTGTTTTTT	CASGEKGATGELFF
NA	TRBJ1-3	TRBV6-1	NA	TGTGCCAGCAGTGAAGCTTGGACATTTGGAAACACCATATATTTT	CASSEAWTFGNTIYF
NA	TRBJ2-2	TRBV7-9	NA	TGTGCCAGCAGCTTCTGGGGCCCGAACACCGGGGAGCTGTTTTTT	CASSFWGPNTGELFF
NA	TRBJ2-5	TRBV7-9	NA	TGTGCCAGCAGCTTAGTTGGTGGCGGAGAGACCCAGTACTTC	CASSLVGGGETQYF
TRBD1	TRBJ2-7	TRBV7-8	NA	TGTGCCAGCAGCGCCCACCCCACATGGGACAGCTCCTACGAGCAGTACTTC	CASSAHPTWDSSYEQYF
TRBD2	TRBJ2-1	TRBV5-4	NA	TGTGCCAGCACCTTAGCGGGAGGGCTTTACAATGAGCAGTTCTTC	CASTLAGGLYNEQFF
TRBD1	TRBJ1-2	TRBV6-5	NA	TGTGCCAGCAGTTACGACAGGGCGGGCTATGGCTACACCTTC	CASSYDRAGYGYTF
NA	TRBJ2-5	TRBV18	NA	TGTGCCAGCTCACCACGTCTAGCTGCTCAAGAGACCCAGTACTTC	CASSPRLAAQETQYF
NA	TRBJ2-5	TRBV3-1/TRBV3-2	NA	TGTGCCAGCAGCACCCAGGATTTGGTGGTGGCGGACTACCAGTACTTC	CASSTQDLVVADYQYF
TRBD1	TRBJ1-6	TRBV7-2	few	TGTGCCAGCAGCTTAGGTCAGGGGGACTCACCCCTCCACTTT	CASSLGQGDSPLHF
TRBD2	TRBJ2-2	TRBV3-1/TRBV3-2	NA	TGTGCCAGCAGCCACCGAGCGGGGGGGAACACCGGGGAGCTGTTTTTT	CASSHRAGGNTGELFF
TRBD1	TRBJ1-1	TRBV6-4	once	TGTGCCAGCAGTGACCAACAGGGGGAAGCTTTCTTT	CASSDQQGEAFF
TRBD1	TRBJ1-6	TRBV23-1	NA	TGCGCCAATACAGGGGGTAATTCACCCCTCCACTTT	CANTGGNSPLHF
NA	TRBJ2-7	TRBV2	NA	TGTGCCAGCAGAGCGACAGGTGGGGCCTACGAGCAGTACTTC	CASRATGGAYEQYF
NA	TRBJ2-2	TRBV7-8	NA	TGTGCCAGCAGCACCCAGGGCGGCGGCGGGGAGCTGTTTTTT	CASSTQGGGGELFF
NA	TRBJ2-1	TRBV7-8	once	TGTGCCAGCAGCTTAGGCCGGGACTCAGGGAATGAGCAGTTCTTC	CASSLGRDSGNEQFF
TRBD1	TRBJ2-4	TRBV6-5	NA	TGTGCCAGCGAACAGGGGGCAAACATTCAGTACTTC	CASEQGANIQYF
NA	TRBJ1-1	TRBV3-1/TRBV3-2	NA	TGTGCCAGCAGCTCCAGGCTGATGAACACTGAAGCTTTCTTT	CASSSRLMNTEAFF
NA	TRBJ2-7	TRBV12-3/TRBV12-4	NA	TGTGCCAGCAGTCCGCTCGGAGGGTCCGAGCAGTACTTC	CASSPLGGSEQYF
TRBD1	TRBJ2-1	TRBV20-1	NA	TGCAGTGCTGGACAGGGAATGGAGGGGTTCTTC	CSAGQGMEGFF
TRBD1	TRBJ2-5	TRBV7-2	NA	TGTGCCAGCAGGGCCCGGACAGGGTCTTTAAGGACCCAGTACTTC	CASRARTGSLRTQYF
TRBD1	TRBJ1-2	TRBV11-2	NA	TGTGCCAGCACCCTTACAGGGGGCGGGCTCTATGGCTACACCTTC	CASTLTGGGLYGYTF
TRBD1	TRBJ1-2	TRBV29-1	NA	TGCAGCGTCGTGACAGGGCCGGGCTATGGCTACACCTTC	CSVVTGPGYGYTF
NA	TRBJ2-2	TRBV7-9	NA	TGTGCCAGCAGCTTAGATGAGAGCAGGGAGCTGTTTTTT	CASSLDESRELFF
TRBD1	TRBJ1-5	TRBV6-6	NA	TGTGCCAGCAGTCCCGGGACAGTCTTTAATCAGCCCCAGCATTTT	CASSPGTVFNQPQHF
TRBD1	TRBJ1-3	TRBV6-5	NA	TGTGCCAGCAGATCCACAGGGGGGCTCACCATATATTTT	CASRSTGGLTIYF
NA	TRBJ2-1	TRBV7-8	NA	TGTGCCAGCAGCCCCATGACCAACCCAGGCAATGAGCAGTTCTTC	CASSPMTNPGNEQFF
NA	TRBJ1-1	TRBV30	NA	TGTGCCTGGACCCGCACTGAAGCTTTCTTT	CAWTRTEAFF
NA	TRBJ1-2	TRBV5-1	NA	TGCGCCAGCAGCTTGGGACAGGAATCGGGTATCACCTTC	CASSLGQESGITF
TRBD1	TRBJ1-2	TRBV24-1	NA	TGTGCCACCAGTTCTATATCAGGGGGTGGCTACACCTTC	CATSSISGGGYTF
TRBD1	TRBJ1-3	TRBV7-9	NA	TGTGCCAGCAGCTCGGACAGGGGGCACTTAGCTGGAAACACCATATATTTT	CASSSDRGHLAGNTIYF
NA	TRBJ1-1	TRBV28	NA	TGTGCCAGCAGTTTATCCTCCTCTATGAACACTGAAGCTTTCTTT	CASSLSSSMNTEAFF
TRBD1	TRBJ2-7	TRBV5-1	NA	TGCGCCAGCAGCTTGTCCGGACAGGCCTACGAGCAGTACTTC	CASSLSGQAYEQYF
NA	TRBJ1-3	TRBV19	few	TGTGCCAGTAGTATTAGAGGAGGCCTCTCTGGAAACACCATATATTTT	CASSIRGGLSGNTIYF
TRBD2	TRBJ2-2	TRBV9	NA	TGTGCCAGCAGCGTTGGGACTAGCGGGGTAGGCGGGGAGCTGTTTTTT	CASSVGTSGVGGELFF
TRBD1	TRBJ1-2	TRBV7-9	once	TGTGCCAGCAGCTTAGGGACAGGGCATGGCTACACCTTC	CASSLGTGHGYTF
TRBD1	TRBJ2-3	TRBV11-1	NA	TGTGCCAGCAGCCCGAGGGACAGAAGGAGCACAGATACGCAGTATTTT	CASSPRDRRSTDTQYF
TRBD1	TRBJ1-4	TRBV6-5	NA	TGTGCCAGCAGAGGGACAGGGGGCTACGAAAAACTGTTTTTT	CASRGTGGYEKLFF
NA	TRBJ1-2	TRBV7-9	once	TGTGCCAGCAGGCAAGGACTGACGGACTATGGCTACACCTTC	CASRQGLTDYGYTF
NA	TRBJ2-3	TRBV5-4	NA	TGTGCCAGCAGCTTGGGGCCCGCCACAGATACGCAGTATTTT	CASSLGPATDTQYF